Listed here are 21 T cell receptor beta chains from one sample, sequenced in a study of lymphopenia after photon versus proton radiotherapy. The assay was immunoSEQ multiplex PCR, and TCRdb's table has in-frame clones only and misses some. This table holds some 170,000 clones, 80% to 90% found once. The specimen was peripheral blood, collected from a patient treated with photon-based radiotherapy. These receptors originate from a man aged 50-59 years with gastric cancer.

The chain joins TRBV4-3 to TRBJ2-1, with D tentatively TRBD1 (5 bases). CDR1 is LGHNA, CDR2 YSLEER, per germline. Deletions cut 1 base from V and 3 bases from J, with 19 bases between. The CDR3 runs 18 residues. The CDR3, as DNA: TGCGCCAGCAGCCAAGGGGCCCTAGGTGGGGCTTTCTACAATGAGCAGTTCTTC. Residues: CASSQGALGGAFYNEQFF.

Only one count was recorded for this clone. The CDR3 DNA follows: TGTGCCTGGAGTGTATGGGAGGACGGGGAGCTGTTTTTT. The encoded protein is CAWSVWEDGELFF. The J gene is TRBJ2-2, the V gene TRBV30; a weak D match, TRBD2 (6 bases). The V and J ends lost 0 bases and 7 bases respectively, with 9 bases between them. The CDR3 length is 13 residues. Germline CDR1 GTSNPN, CDR2 SVGIG (reference sequence).

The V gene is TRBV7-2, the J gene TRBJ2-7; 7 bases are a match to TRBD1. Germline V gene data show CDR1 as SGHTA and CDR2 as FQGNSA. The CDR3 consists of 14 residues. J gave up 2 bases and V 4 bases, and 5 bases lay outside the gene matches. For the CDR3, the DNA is TGTGCCAGCAGCTCACAGGGACAGACCTACGAGCAGTACTTC. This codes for CASSSQGQTYEQYF. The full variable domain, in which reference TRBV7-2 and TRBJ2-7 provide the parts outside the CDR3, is GAGVSQSPSNKVTEKGKDVELRCDPISGHTALYWYRQSLGQGLEFLIYFQGNSAPDKSGLPSDRFSAERTGGSVSTLTIQRTQQEDSAVYLCASSSQGQTYEQYFGPGTRLTVT.

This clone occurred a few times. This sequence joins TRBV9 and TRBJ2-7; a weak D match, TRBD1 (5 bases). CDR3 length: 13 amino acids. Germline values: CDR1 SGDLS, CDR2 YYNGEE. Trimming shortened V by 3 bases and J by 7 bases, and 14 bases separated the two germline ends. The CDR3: CASSGSQGREQYF. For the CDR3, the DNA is TGTGCCAGCAGCGGGAGTCAGGGTCGTGAGCAGTACTTC.

DNA of the CDR3: TGTGCCAGCAATCCGGGACTAGCGGCCACAGATACGCAGTATTTT. Translated, it gives CASNPGLAATDTQYF. The rearrangement uses TRBV6-6 and TRBJ2-3, with 11 bases fitting TRBD2. The CDR3 covers 15 residues. Germline trimming cut 7 bases from V and 2 bases from J; bases unmatched to any gene: 5. Germline CDR1 reads MNHNY; CDR2 reads SVGAGI (reference sequence).

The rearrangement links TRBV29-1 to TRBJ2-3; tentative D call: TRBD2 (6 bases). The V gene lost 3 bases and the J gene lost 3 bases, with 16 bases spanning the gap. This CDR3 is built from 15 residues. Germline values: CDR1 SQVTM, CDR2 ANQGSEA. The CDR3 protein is CSVETASELTDTQYF. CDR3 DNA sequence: TGCAGCGTTGAGACGGCTAGCGAATTAACAGATACGCAGTATTTT.

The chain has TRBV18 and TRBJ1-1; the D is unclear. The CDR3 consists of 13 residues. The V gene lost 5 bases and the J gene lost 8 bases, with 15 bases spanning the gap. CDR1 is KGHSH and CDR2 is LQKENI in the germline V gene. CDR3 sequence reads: CASSSGRETEAFF. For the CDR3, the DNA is TGTGCCAGCTCATCCGGACGGGAAACAGAAGCTTTCTTT. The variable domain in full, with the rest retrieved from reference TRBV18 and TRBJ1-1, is NAGVMQNPRHLVRRRGQEARLRCSPMKGHSHVYWYRQLPEEGLKFMVYLQKENIIDESGMPKERFSAEFPKEGPSILRIQQVVRGDSAAYFCASSSGRETEAFFGQGTRLTVV.

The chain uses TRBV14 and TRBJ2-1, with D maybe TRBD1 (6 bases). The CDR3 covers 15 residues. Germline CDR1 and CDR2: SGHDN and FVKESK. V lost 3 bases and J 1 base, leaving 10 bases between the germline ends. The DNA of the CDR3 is TGTGCCAGCAGCCACCGGACAGCATCCTACAATGAGCAGTTCTTC. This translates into CASSHRTASYNEQFF.

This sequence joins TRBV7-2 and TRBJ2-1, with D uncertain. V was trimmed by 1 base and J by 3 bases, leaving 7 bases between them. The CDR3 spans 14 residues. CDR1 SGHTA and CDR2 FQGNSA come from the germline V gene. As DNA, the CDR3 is TGTGCCAGCAGCTTAGGTGCGGACTACAATGAGCAGTTCTTC. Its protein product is CASSLGADYNEQFF.

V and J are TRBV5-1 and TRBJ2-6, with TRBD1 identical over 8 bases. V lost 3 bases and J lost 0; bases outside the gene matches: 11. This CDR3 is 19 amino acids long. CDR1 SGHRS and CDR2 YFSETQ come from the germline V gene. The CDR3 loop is CASSSPRGRLDSGANVLTF. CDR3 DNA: TGCGCCAGCAGCTCACCCAGGGGGCGCCTAGACTCTGGGGCCAACGTCCTGACTTTC.

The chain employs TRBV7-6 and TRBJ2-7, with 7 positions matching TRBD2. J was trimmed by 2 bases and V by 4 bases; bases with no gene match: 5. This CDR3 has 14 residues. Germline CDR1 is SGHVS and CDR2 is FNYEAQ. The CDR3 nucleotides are TGTGCCAGCAGCTCACCGACTAGCCCCTACGAGCAGTACTTC. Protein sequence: CASSSPTSPYEQYF.

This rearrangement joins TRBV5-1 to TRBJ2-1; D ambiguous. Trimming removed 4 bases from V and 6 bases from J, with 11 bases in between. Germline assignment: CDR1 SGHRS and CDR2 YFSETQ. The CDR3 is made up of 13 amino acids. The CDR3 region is CASSAGTANEQFF. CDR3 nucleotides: TGCGCCAGCAGCGCCGGTACAGCCAATGAGCAGTTCTTC.

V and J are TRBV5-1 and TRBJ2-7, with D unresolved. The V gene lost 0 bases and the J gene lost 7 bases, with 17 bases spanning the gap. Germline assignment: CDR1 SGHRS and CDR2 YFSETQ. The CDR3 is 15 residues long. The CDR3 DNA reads TGCGCCAGCAGCTTGGCTGGCAGTCTCTCTGGTGAGCAGTACTTC. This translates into CASSLAGSLSGEQYF.

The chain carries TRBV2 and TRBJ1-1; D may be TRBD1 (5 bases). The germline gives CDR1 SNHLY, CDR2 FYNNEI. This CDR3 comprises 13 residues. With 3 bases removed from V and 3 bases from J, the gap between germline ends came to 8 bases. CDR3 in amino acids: CASSEPGDTEAFF. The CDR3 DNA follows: TGTGCCAGCAGTGAGCCGGGGGACACTGAAGCTTTCTTT.

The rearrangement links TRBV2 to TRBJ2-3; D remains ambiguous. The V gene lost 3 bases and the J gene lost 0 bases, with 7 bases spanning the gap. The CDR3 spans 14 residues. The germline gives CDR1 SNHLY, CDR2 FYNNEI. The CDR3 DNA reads TGTGCCAGCAGTGACAATCAAAGCACAGATACGCAGTATTTT. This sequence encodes CASSDNQSTDTQYF.

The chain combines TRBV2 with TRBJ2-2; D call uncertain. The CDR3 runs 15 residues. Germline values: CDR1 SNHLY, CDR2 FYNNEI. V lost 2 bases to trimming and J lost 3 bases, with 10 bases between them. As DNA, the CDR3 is TGTGCCAGCAGTGAACGTATAGGGTACACCGGGGAGCTGTTTTTT. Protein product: CASSERIGYTGELFF.

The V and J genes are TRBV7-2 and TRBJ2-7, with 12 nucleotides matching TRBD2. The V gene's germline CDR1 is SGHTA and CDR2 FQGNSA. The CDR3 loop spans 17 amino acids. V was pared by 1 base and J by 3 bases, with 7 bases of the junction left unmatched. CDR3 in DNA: TGTGCCAGCAGCTTAGAGCCTACTAGCGGGAGGAACTACGAGCAGTACTTC. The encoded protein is CASSLEPTSGRNYEQYF.

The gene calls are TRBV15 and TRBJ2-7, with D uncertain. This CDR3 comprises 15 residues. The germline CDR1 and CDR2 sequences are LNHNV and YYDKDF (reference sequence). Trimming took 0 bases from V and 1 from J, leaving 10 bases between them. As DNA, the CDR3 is TGTGCCACCAGCAGAGATCGGGCACTTTCCTACGAGCAGTACTTC. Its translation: CATSRDRALSYEQYF.

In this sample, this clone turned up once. The CDR3 loop reads CASSFRTRWTDTQYF. The CDR3 coding sequence is TGTGCCAGCAGCTTTCGAACTAGGTGGACAGATACGCAGTATTTT. This sequence joins TRBV5-4 and TRBJ2-3, with D possibly TRBD2 on 5 matching bases. The CDR3 spans 15 residues. V was shortened by 2 bases and J by 3 bases, with 13 bases between the two germline ends. Germline V CDR1 and CDR2: SGHNT, YYREEE (reference sequence).

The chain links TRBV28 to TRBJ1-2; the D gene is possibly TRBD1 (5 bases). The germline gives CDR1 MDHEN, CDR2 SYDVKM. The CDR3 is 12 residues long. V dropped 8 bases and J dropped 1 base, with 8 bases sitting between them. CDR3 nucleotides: TGTGCCAGCGGGACGGATAACTATGGCTACACCTTC. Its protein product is CASGTDNYGYTF.

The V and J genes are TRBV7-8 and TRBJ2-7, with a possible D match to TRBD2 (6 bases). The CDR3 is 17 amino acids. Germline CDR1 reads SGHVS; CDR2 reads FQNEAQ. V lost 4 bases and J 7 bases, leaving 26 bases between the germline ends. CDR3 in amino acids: CASSSTVGGGSSREQYF. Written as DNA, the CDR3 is TGTGCCAGCAGCTCCACGGTTGGGGGAGGATCCTCTCGGGAGCAGTACTTC. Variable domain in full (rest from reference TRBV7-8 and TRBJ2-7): GAGVSQSPRYKVAKRGQDVALRCDPISGHVSLFWYQQALGQGPEFLTYFQNEAQLDKSGLPSDRFFAERPEGSVSTLKIQRTQQEDSAVYLCASSSTVGGGSSREQYFGPGTRLTVT.